This T cell receptor (beta chain) was identified in a study of response to subunit inactivated influenza vaccine. TCRdb re-called the RT-PCR reads with MiXCR, one entry per CDR3 protein. The sample consists of about 540,000 distinct CDR3 sequences, roughly 23% of them appearing once. CDR3 length: 15 amino acids. Per germline, CDR1 SGHVS and CDR2 FQNEAQ. Trimming cost V 2 bases and J 5 bases; bases outside gene matches: 2. This sample was also put to use in a study of T cells expressing NK-cell markers. That study adds: As the method of synthesis, 5'RACE template switching with UMIs yielded TCR beta cDNA.

The chain couples TRBV7-8 to TRBJ2-1; 11 bases are shared with TRBD2. The clonotype comes from a man in his forties or fifties who received an inactivated influenza vaccine. This specimen was CD4+ T cells sorted from PBMCs, taken less than 13 days after vaccination. The DNA of the CDR3 is TGTGCCAGCAGCTTACCGGGACTAGCGGACAATGAGCAGTTCTTC. Its protein product is CASSLPGLADNEQFF.